Below, one TCR beta chain is given with its context. Antigen specificity is unknown. These data are taken from a study of CD4+ T cells in melanoma. General observations from the study: Diverse differentiation states were reported for melanoma neoantigen-specific CD4+ T cells. A reported correlation linked neoantigen-specific CD4+ T cells to CD8+, macrophage and B cell function.

Data came from immunoSEQ multiplex PCR; TCRdb stores just in-frame clones and leaves some out. Among some 13,000 clones listed, 60% to 85% were seen once. Looked up from germline, CDR1 is SGHTS and CDR2 is YDEGEE. V was trimmed by 2 bases and J by 0 bases, leaving 14 bases between them. The CDR3 loop spans 16 amino acids. This receptor was identified in a human donor with melanoma. The sample taken for sequencing was cells from a culture (not recorded whether cultured in vitro). The J gene is TRBJ1-1, the V gene TRBV5-8; D not certain. CDR3 in amino acids: CASSLLRSFVNTEAFF. CDR3 DNA sequence: TGTGCCAGCAGCTTACTACGTAGTTTTGTGAACACTGAAGCTTTCTTT.